These 32 T cell receptor beta chains share one sample of origin, sequenced in a study of cytomegalovirus exposure and HLA in healthy donors. The method was immunoSEQ multiplex PCR; TCRdb's version includes in-frame clones alone and lacks a portion of them. The sample lists 150,000 to 200,000 clones; less than 90% were seen once. Sequenced sample: PBMCs. The receptor source for this set is a man aged 25-40 years in good health and CMV-seropositive.

This sequence joins TRBV9 and TRBJ1-5, with 9 bases aligning to TRBD1. The germline V gene has CDR1 SGDLS and CDR2 YYNGEE. The J segment lost 10 bases and the V segment lost 3 bases, leaving 8 bases of the junction unmatched. The CDR3 is 14 residues long. This chain's CDR3 is CASSAGTGIEPQHF. The CDR3 DNA is TGTGCCAGCAGCGCCGGGACAGGGATTGAACCCCAGCATTTT.

The chain combines TRBV6-5 with TRBJ1-4; 9 bases line up with TRBD1. Germline CDR1 reads MNHEY; CDR2 reads SVGAGI. The CDR3 runs to 15 residues. Unmatched junction bases numbered 4, after V lost 7 bases and J lost 1 base. CDR3 sequence reads: CASKPDRGTNEKLFF. The CDR3 bases are TGTGCCAGCAAACCGGACAGGGGAACTAATGAAAAACTGTTTTTT.

The CDR3 nucleotides are TGTGCCAGCAGCCGGGGACTAGCGGGAGTTGAGCAGTTCTTC. It is translated as CASSRGLAGVEQFF. V gene TRBV28 combines with J gene TRBJ2-1; 14 bases fit TRBD2. This CDR3 has 14 residues. The trim removed 6 bases at V and 9 bases at J, leaving 4 bases unmatched. The germline V gene has CDR1 MDHEN and CDR2 SYDVKM.

V gene TRBV13 combines with J gene TRBJ2-5, with D possibly matching TRBD1 (6 bases). Trimming cost V 5 bases and J 2 bases, with 12 bases left between them. The CDR3 runs to 14 residues. Germline loops: CDR1 PRHDT, CDR2 FYEKMQ (reference sequence). The CDR3 loop reads CASSRYGQQETQYF. The CDR3 coding sequence is TGTGCCAGCAGCCGATATGGACAGCAAGAGACCCAGTACTTC.

The CDR3 DNA reads as TGTGCCATCAGTGAGATAGCGGGAGTCAGCTCCTACGAGCAGTACTTC. It yields the protein CAISEIAGVSSYEQYF. The rearrangement links TRBV10-3 to TRBJ2-7; 9 bases line up with TRBD2. Germline V CDR1 and CDR2: ENHRY, SYGVKD. There are 16 residues in the CDR3. The V segment lost 2 bases and the J segment 0 bases; nucleotides outside the gene matches: 5.

The V gene is TRBV7-3, the J gene TRBJ2-7, with 7 bases identical to TRBD1. In germline, CDR1 is SGHTA, CDR2 FQGTGA. CDR3 length: 15 amino acids. J was trimmed by 4 bases and V by 0 bases; bases with no gene match: 6. DNA of the CDR3: TGTGCCAGCAGCTTAACGGGACAGTCCCAATACGAGCAGTACTTC. This gives the protein CASSLTGQSQYEQYF.

Turning to this clone: At one end, the junction sequence differs from germline, possibly due to a read error. This chain connects TRBV25-1 to TRBJ2-7; D remains unclear. The germline gives CDR1 MGHDK, CDR2 SYGVNS. The CDR3 totals 11 residues. The CDR3 region is CASSASSEQYF. CDR3 coding DNA: TGTGCCAGCAGTGCGTCCTCCGAGCAGTACTTC.

The chain uses TRBV28 and TRBJ2-5, with 8 nucleotides matching TRBD2. V lost 3 bases and J lost 1; bases outside the gene matches: 19. The CDR3 covers 20 residues. CDR1 MDHEN and CDR2 SYDVKM come from the germline V gene. CDR3 residues: CASSFRLWLAGKGGQETQYF. Written as DNA, the CDR3 is TGTGCCAGCAGTTTCCGGTTATGGCTAGCGGGCAAGGGAGGCCAAGAGACCCAGTACTTC.

The chain carries TRBV9 and TRBJ2-1, with TRBD1 identical over 7 bases. Per germline, CDR1 SGDLS and CDR2 YYNGEE. Trimming at V came to 4 bases and at J to 4 bases, leaving 8 bases not matched to a gene. The CDR3 runs 15 residues. The DNA for the CDR3 is TGTGCCAGCAGCCCACGACAGGGACCATACAATGAGCAGTTCTTC. Its protein is CASSPRQGPYNEQFF.

This clone has only a few counts. The J gene is TRBJ1-2, the V gene TRBV28; D might be TRBD1 (5 bases). Germline values: CDR1 MDHEN, CDR2 SYDVKM. The length of the CDR3 is 14 residues. With 10 bases removed from V and 3 bases from J, the gap between germline ends came to 18 bases. This CDR3 is CATLEGSGDYGYTF. Written as DNA, the CDR3 is TGTGCCACCCTAGAGGGCTCGGGGGACTATGGCTACACCTTC.

J is TRBJ2-5 and V is TRBV12-5, with 7 bases that match TRBD2. CDR1 and CDR2 from the germline V gene are LGHNT and FRNRAP. Trimming at V came to 2 bases and at J to 5 bases, leaving 8 bases not matched to a gene. CDR3 length equals 15 residues. The CDR3 bases are TGTGCTAGTGGTTTGATTGCGGGAGCTGTTGAGACCCAGTACTTC. Translating it yields CASGLIAGAVETQYF.

This clone was seen a few times. The chain carries TRBV5-5 and TRBJ1-2; D gene ambiguous. Trimming stripped 5 bases from V and 2 bases from J, with 10 bases between. The germline gives CDR1 SGHKS, CDR2 YYEKEE (reference sequence). This CDR3 has 13 residues. CDR3 DNA sequence: TGTGCCAGCAGTCCGAGGATGAACTATGGCTACACCTTC. Residues: CASSPRMNYGYTF.

The chain carries TRBV28 and TRBJ1-1; D unresolved. V was cut by 6 bases and J by 3 bases, with 20 bases left in between. The germline V gene encodes CDR1 MDHEN and CDR2 SYDVKM. The CDR3 runs 16 residues. The CDR3 region has the DNA TGTGCCAGCAGCTTGAGGGTCGGGGTGGCTTACACTGAAGCTTTCTTT. It yields the protein CASSLRVGVAYTEAFF.

The chain recombines TRBV14 with TRBJ1-1; TRBD1 aligns across 9 bases. The CDR3 runs 19 residues. The V gene end was trimmed by 2 bases and the J gene end by 2 bases; junction bases not matched to a gene: 15. The V gene's germline CDR1 is SGHDN and CDR2 FVKESK. DNA for the CDR3: TGTGCCAGCAGCCAATTGGACAGGGGAGTGAGTTTGTTAAACACTGAAGCTTTCTTT. This codes for CASSQLDRGVSLLNTEAFF.

The V call is TRBV7-9, the J call TRBJ1-1; TRBD1 might be the D (6 bases). The CDR3 totals 12 residues. Germline V CDR1 and CDR2: SEHNR, FQNEAQ (reference sequence). Trimming removed 2 bases at V and 8 bases at J, with 9 bases between. The CDR3 loop is CASSLQGREAFF. The CDR3 nucleotides are TGTGCCAGCAGCTTACAGGGGAGAGAAGCTTTCTTT.

The rearrangement uses TRBV7-8 and TRBJ1-3; 9 nucleotides align to TRBD1. Germline V gene lookup returns CDR1 SGHVS and CDR2 FQNEAQ. V shed 5 bases, J shed 4 bases, and the junction held 6 bases outside the gene matches. The CDR3 consists of 15 residues. In DNA, the CDR3 is TGTGCCAGCAGCCCTGGGACAGGGCCCGGAAACACCATATATTTT. Translation: CASSPGTGPGNTIYF.

The V and J genes are TRBV13 and TRBJ2-2; no reliable D call. This CDR3 contains 13 residues. Trimming removed 0 bases from V and 7 bases from J, with 6 bases in between. CDR1 is PRHDT, CDR2 FYEKMQ, per germline (reference sequence). The CDR3 nucleotides read TGTGCCAGCAGCTTAGGGGCTAGCGGGGAGCTGTTTTTT. It translates to CASSLGASGELFF. Using reference TRBV13 and TRBJ2-2 for the parts outside the CDR3, the full variable domain is AAGVIQSPRHLIKEKRETATLKCYPIPRHDTVYWYQQGPGQDPQFLISFYEKMQSDKGSIPDRFSAQQFSDYHSELNMSSLELGDSALYFCASSLGASGELFFGEGSRLTVL.

The chain uses TRBV15 and TRBJ1-1; D call uncertain. The CDR3 spans 17 residues. The V gene lost 1 base and the J gene lost 3 bases, with 18 bases spanning the gap. CDR1 LNHNV and CDR2 YYDKDF come from the germline V gene (reference sequence). In DNA form, the CDR3 reads TGTGCCACCAGCAGAGTTTTCCCCTTGGACTCTTACACTGAAGCTTTCTTT. It translates to CATSRVFPLDSYTEAFF.

In its sample, this clone was seen a few times. The chain employs TRBV18 and TRBJ1-2; TRBD1 agrees at 8 bases. V gave up 3 bases and J gave up 2 bases; unmatched junction bases: 5. This CDR3 spans 15 amino acids. The V gene's germline CDR1 is KGHSH and CDR2 LQKENI. CDR3 in amino acids: CASSPMGQENYGYTF. The CDR3 DNA follows: TGTGCCAGCTCACCGATGGGACAGGAGAACTATGGCTACACCTTC.

The V call is TRBV10-1, the J call TRBJ2-5, with 8 bases lining up with TRBD2. This CDR3 region has 13 residues. The ends lost 0 bases at V and 10 bases at J; junction bases unmatched: 4. The germline V gene has CDR1 WNHNN and CDR2 SYGVQD (reference sequence). The CDR3 here is CASSESVSGGQYF. The CDR3 DNA is TGCGCCAGCAGTGAGTCGGTGAGCGGGGGCCAGTACTTC.

The chain combines TRBV7-2 with TRBJ2-7; D not certain. The ends were cut back, 1 base at V and 5 bases at J, with 6 bases in the middle. In germline, CDR1 is SGHTA, CDR2 FQGNSA. The CDR3 is 12 amino acids. The chain's CDR3 is CASSLVFHEQYF. DNA for the CDR3: TGTGCCAGCAGCTTAGTCTTCCACGAGCAGTACTTC. Full variable domain (remainder filled in from reference TRBV7-2 and TRBJ2-7): GAGVSQSPSNKVTEKGKDVELRCDPISGHTALYWYRQSLGQGLEFLIYFQGNSAPDKSGLPSDRFSAERTGGSVSTLTIQRTQQEDSAVYLCASSLVFHEQYFGPGTRLTVT.

The rearrangement links TRBV9 to TRBJ2-6, with D unclear. This CDR3 region has 14 residues. Trimming removed 3 bases at V and 3 bases at J, with 7 bases between. The germline V gene encodes CDR1 SGDLS and CDR2 YYNGEE. The CDR3 is CASSESYGANVLTF. The CDR3 DNA reads TGTGCCAGCAGCGAGTCCTATGGGGCCAACGTCCTGACTTTC.

The V call is TRBV5-1, the J call TRBJ2-1; D might be TRBD2 (5 bases). The ends were cut back, 0 bases at V and 2 bases at J, with 18 bases in the middle. Per germline, CDR1 SGHRS and CDR2 YFSETQ. The CDR3 has 18 residues. The CDR3 DNA reads as TGCGCCAGCAGCTTGGACCTTTCTCGCGGGCCCCCCTACAATGAGCAGTTCTTC. Its protein is CASSLDLSRGPPYNEQFF.

This clone has ten or more counts. V gene TRBV7-9 combines with J gene TRBJ2-2; 9 bases fit TRBD2. The CDR3 is 18 amino acids. After removal of 2 bases from V and 8 bases from J, the junction contained 15 bases not matched to a gene. Per germline, CDR1 SEHNR and CDR2 FQNEAQ (reference sequence). DNA for the CDR3: TGTGCCAGCAGCTTAATCGGTCGAGGGACTAGCTCGGTAGGGGAGCTGTTTTTT. Translated, it gives CASSLIGRGTSSVGELFF.

The chain carries TRBV29-1 and TRBJ2-2; 8 positions agree with TRBD2. The length of the CDR3 is 17 residues. With 0 bases clipped from V and 9 bases from J, the junction kept 15 bases outside the gene matches. CDR1 is SQVTM, CDR2 ANQGSEA, per germline. This chain's CDR3 is CSVEEGPSGRPGRELFF. The CDR3 DNA reads as TGCAGCGTTGAAGAGGGACCCAGCGGGAGACCGGGTAGGGAGCTGTTTTTT.

J is TRBJ2-3 and V is TRBV2, with D perhaps matching TRBD1 (5 bases). CDR1 is SNHLY, CDR2 FYNNEI, per germline. V lost 0 bases and J lost 5, with 9 bases in between. CDR3 size: 14 residues. The CDR3 DNA is TGTGCCAGCAGTGAAGCCAGGGTGGAAGATACGCAGTATTTT. Its protein product is CASSEARVEDTQYF. Drawing the rest from reference TRBV2 and TRBJ2-3, the complete variable domain is EPEVTQTPSHQVTQMGQEVILRCVPISNHLYFYWYRQILGQKVEFLVSFYNNEISEKSEIFDDQFSVERPDGSNFTLKIRSTKLEDSAMYFCASSEARVEDTQYFGPGTRLTVL.

This sequence joins TRBV19 and TRBJ1-4; TRBD1 matches 7 bases. Trimming took 4 bases from V and 0 from J; bases not matched to a gene: 5. CDR3 length equals 16 residues. The germline V gene has CDR1 LNHDA and CDR2 SQIVND (reference sequence). The CDR3 region is CASSKRQGTTNEKLFF. The CDR3 DNA is TGTGCCAGTAGTAAGCGACAGGGAACAACTAATGAAAAACTGTTTTTT.

J is TRBJ1-2 and V is TRBV7-8; D not certain. Germline V gene lookup returns CDR1 SGHVS and CDR2 FQNEAQ. The CDR3 sequence is 13 residues long. Trimming stripped 3 bases from V and 1 base from J, with 6 bases between. The CDR3 DNA reads TGTGCCAGCAGCTTTAGTTTTAACTATGGCTACACCTTC. It encodes CASSFSFNYGYTF.

This rearrangement joins TRBV27 to TRBJ1-1; perhaps TRBD1 as D (5 bases). Per germline, CDR1 MNHEY and CDR2 SMNVEV (reference sequence). There are 14 residues in the CDR3. V shed 5 bases and J shed 3 bases, with 13 bases lying between them. CDR3 sequence reads: CASSKGTRDTEAFF. CDR3 nucleotides: TGTGCCAGCAGTAAGGGGACTAGGGACACTGAAGCTTTCTTT.

This chain joins TRBV5-1 and TRBJ1-1; 8 bases map to TRBD1. From germline, CDR1 is SGHRS and CDR2 YFSETQ. CDR3 length equals 14 residues. V shed 4 bases and J 4 bases; nucleotides not matched to a gene: 6. Written as DNA, the CDR3 is TGCGCCAGCAGCCTGCAGGGGGCCGGCACTGAAGCTTTCTTT. This encodes CASSLQGAGTEAFF.

The chain has TRBV5-1 and TRBJ1-5, with 9 bases identical to TRBD1. This CDR3 region has 15 residues. The trim removed 3 bases at V and 7 bases at J, leaving 8 bases unmatched. Germline CDR1 is SGHRS and CDR2 is YFSETQ. CDR3 sequence: CASSSGDREGQPQHF. The CDR3 region has the DNA TGCGCCAGCAGCTCGGGGGACAGGGAGGGGCAGCCCCAGCATTTT.

V gene TRBV2 combines with J gene TRBJ2-1, with 7 nucleotides matching TRBD2. This CDR3 comprises 12 residues. V lost 8 bases, J lost 7 bases, and 5 bases stayed unmatched. Germline CDR1 reads SNHLY; CDR2 reads FYNNEI. In DNA, the CDR3 is TGTGCCAGCGGGGGGGAGGGGAATGAGCAGTTCTTC. This codes for CASGGEGNEQFF.